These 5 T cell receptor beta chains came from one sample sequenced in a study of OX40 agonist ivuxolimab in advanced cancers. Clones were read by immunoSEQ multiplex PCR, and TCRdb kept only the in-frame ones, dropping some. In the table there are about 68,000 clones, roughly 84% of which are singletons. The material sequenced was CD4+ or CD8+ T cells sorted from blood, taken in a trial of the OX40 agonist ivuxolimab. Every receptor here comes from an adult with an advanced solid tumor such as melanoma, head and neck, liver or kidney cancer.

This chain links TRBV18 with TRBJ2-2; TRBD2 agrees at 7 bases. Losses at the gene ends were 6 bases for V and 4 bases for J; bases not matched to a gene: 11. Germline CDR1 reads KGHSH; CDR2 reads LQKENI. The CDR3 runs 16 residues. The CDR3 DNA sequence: TGTGCCAGCTCCCCCTCGGGCGGGAGCGGCACCGGGGAGCTGTTTTTT. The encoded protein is CASSPSGGSGTGELFF.

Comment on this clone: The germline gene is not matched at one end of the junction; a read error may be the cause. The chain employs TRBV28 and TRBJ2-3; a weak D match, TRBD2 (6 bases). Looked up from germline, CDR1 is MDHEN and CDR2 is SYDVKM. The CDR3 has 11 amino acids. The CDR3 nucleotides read TGTGCCAGCAGTTTAATAGCGGAGAAGAATTTT. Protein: CASSLIAEKNF.

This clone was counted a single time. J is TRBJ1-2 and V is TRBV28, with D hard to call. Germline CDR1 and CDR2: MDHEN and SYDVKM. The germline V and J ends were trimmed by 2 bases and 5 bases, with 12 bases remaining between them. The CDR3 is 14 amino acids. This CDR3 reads CASSLIQRPYGYTF. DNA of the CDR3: TGTGCCAGCAGTTTAATACAGCGCCCTTATGGCTACACCTTC.

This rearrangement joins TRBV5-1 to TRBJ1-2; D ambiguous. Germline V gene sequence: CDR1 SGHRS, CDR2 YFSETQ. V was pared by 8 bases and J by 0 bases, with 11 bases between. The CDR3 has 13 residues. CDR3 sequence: CARLKIANYGYTF. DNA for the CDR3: TGCGCCAGGTTAAAGATAGCTAACTATGGCTACACCTTC.

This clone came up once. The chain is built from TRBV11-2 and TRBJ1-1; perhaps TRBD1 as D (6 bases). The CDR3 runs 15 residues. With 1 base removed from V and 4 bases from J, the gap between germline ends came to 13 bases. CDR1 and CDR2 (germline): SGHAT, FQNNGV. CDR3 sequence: CASSLVGGAITEAFF. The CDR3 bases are TGTGCCAGCAGCTTAGTTGGGGGGGCGATCACTGAAGCTTTCTTT.